The rows below give T cell receptor beta chains drawn from one sample of a study of graft-versus-host responses after intestinal transplantation. The protocol was immunoSEQ multiplex PCR, while the TCRdb copy is restricted to in-frame clones and leaves out a portion. The sample includes around 55,000 clones, approximately 88% of them seen just once. No cognate antigen is known for these TCRs. The sequencing used unstimulated CD4+ T cells sorted from spleen or lymph node cells, collected before transplant. The receptor set was obtained from a human donor who was the organ donor for an intestinal transplant. CDR3s include the opening cysteine and the closing phenylalanine or tryptophan. A D gene is named only where the DNA matches it firmly. Clone size is stated in some rows and not others, as once, few, many or a class when expanded.

TRBJ2-1 | TRBD2 | NA | TRBV28 | TGTGCCAGCAGACTAGCGGGAAAGGGGGACAATGAGCAGTTCTTC | CASRLAGKGDNEQFF
TRBJ2-3 | NA | once | TRBV7-8 | TGTGCCAGCGGCAGGGTGGGCACAGATACGCAGTATTTT | CASGRVGTDTQYF
TRBJ2-6 | NA | NA | TRBV28 | TGTGCCACCTCTGGGGCCTTGGACGTCCTGACTTTC | CATSGALDVLTF
TRBJ1-1 | TRBD1 | few | TRBV6-6 | TGTGCCAGCAGTTACTCGGACAGGACTGAAGCTTTCTTT | CASSYSDRTEAFF
TRBJ2-1 | NA | NA | TRBV6-6 | TGTGCCAGCAGTCGTCCAGGGGCAGGTTACAATGAGCAGTTCTTC | CASSRPGAGYNEQFF
TRBJ2-1 | TRBD2 | once | TRBV5-4 | TGTGCCAGCAGCTTGGGGACTAGCGGTTACAATGAGCAGTTCTTC | CASSLGTSGYNEQFF
TRBJ2-1 | TRBD1 | NA | TRBV9 | TGTGCCAGCAGCCCCGGACAGGGCAATGAGCAGTTCTTC | CASSPGQGNEQFF
TRBJ1-3 | NA | NA | TRBV9 | TGTGCCAGCAGCGTAGAGGGGGAAGCGCGGAGCACCATATATTTT | CASSVEGEARSTIYF
TRBJ2-7 | NA | NA | TRBV7-2 | TGTGCCAGCAGCAGACCCGAAATGCCGGGGCAGTACTTC | CASSRPEMPGQYF
TRBJ2-7 | TRBD2 | once | TRBV18 | TGTGCCAGCTCACCAGGGGGCGGGAGGAGCGAGCAGTACTTC | CASSPGGGRSEQYF
TRBJ2-3 | TRBD2 | NA | TRBV30 | TGTGCCTGGAGTGGAAACCCCACTAGCGCAAGCACAGATACGCAGTATTTT | CAWSGNPTSASTDTQYF
TRBJ1-2 | TRBD1 | NA | TRBV19 | TGTGCCAGTAGTCCCGCTCCGGGACAGGGCTATGGCTACACCTTC | CASSPAPGQGYGYTF
TRBJ1-3 | NA | once | TRBV10-3 | TGTGCCATCAGATTAGACGGGGGCTCTGGAAACACCATATATTTT | CAIRLDGGSGNTIYF
TRBJ2-4 | NA | NA | TRBV29-1 | TGCAGCGTTCAGGACACGCAAAAAAACATTCAGTACTTC | CSVQDTQKNIQYF
TRBJ1-4 | NA | once | TRBV6-5 | TGTGCCACCGCGTTTACAGGGAACGAAAAACTGTTTTTT | CATAFTGNEKLFF
TRBJ1-5 | TRBD1 | NA | TRBV7-9 | TGTGCCAGCAGCACGGACAGGGGCCATCAGCCCCAGCATTTT | CASSTDRGHQPQHF
TRBJ2-5 | NA | NA | TRBV5-4 | TGTGCCAGCAGCTTGAGGCAGGTCCAAGAGACCCAGTACTTC | CASSLRQVQETQYF
TRBJ1-1 | TRBD1 | NA | TRBV25-1 | TGTGCCAGCAGTGAACAGGGGGCGAACACTGAAGCTTTCTTT | CASSEQGANTEAFF
TRBJ1-2 | NA | NA | TRBV6-1 | TGTGCCAGCAGTGCGGTTGACTATGGCTACACCTTC | CASSAVDYGYTF